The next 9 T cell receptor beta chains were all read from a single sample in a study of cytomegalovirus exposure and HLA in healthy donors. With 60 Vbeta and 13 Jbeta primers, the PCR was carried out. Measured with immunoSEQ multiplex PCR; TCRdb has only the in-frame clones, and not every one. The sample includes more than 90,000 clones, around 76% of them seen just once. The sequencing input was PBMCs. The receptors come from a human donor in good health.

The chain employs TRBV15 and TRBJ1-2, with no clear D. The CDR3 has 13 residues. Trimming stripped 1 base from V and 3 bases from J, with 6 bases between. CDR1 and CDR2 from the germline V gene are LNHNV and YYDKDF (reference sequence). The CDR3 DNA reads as TGTGCCACCAGCAGAGGGCAGGACTATGGCTACACCTTC. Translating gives CATSRGQDYGYTF.

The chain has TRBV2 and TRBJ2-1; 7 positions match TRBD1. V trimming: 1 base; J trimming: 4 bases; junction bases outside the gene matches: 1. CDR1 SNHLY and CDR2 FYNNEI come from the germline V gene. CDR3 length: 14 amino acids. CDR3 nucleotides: TGTGCCAGCAGTGAAGAGGGGGCTTACAATGAGCAGTTCTTC. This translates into CASSEEGAYNEQFF.

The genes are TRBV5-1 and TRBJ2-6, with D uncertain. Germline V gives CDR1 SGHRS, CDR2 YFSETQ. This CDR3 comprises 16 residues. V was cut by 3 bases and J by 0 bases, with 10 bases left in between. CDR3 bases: TGCGCCAGCAGCTCAGGTGGTTCCTCTGGGGCCAACGTCCTGACTTTC. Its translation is CASSSGGSSGANVLTF.

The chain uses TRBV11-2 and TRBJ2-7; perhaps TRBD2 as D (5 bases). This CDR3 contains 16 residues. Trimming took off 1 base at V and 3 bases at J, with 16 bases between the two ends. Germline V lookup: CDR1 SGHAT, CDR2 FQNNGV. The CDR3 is CASSLGSSSRYYEQYF. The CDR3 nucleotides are TGTGCCAGCAGCTTAGGTTCGTCTAGCAGGTACTACGAGCAGTACTTC.

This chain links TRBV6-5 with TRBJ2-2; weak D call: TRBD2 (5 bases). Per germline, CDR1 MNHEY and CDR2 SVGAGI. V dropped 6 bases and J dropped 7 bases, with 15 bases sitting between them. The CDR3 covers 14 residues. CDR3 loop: CASSRRASNGELFF. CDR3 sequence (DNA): TGTGCCAGCAGCCGAAGAGCTAGCAACGGGGAGCTGTTTTTT.

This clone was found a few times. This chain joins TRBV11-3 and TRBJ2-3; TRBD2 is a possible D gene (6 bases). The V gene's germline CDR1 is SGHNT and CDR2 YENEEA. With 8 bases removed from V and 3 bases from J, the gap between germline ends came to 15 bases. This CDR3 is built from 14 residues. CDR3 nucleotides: TGTGCCAGCGGACGGGGCGGGGCTACAGATACGCAGTATTTT. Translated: CASGRGGATDTQYF.

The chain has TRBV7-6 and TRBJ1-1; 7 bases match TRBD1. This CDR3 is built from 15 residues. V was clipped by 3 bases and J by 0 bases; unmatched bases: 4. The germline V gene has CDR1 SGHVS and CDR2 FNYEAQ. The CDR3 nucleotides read TGTGCCAGCAGCTTTGGACAGGCGATGAACACTGAAGCTTTCTTT. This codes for CASSFGQAMNTEAFF.

The DNA for the CDR3 is TGCGCCAGCAGCTTGGGTCAAGGGAGTTCGTGGAGCACTGAAGCTTTCTTT. Protein sequence: CASSLGQGSSWSTEAFF. The V and J genes are TRBV5-1 and TRBJ1-1; no clear D gene. Germline V gene sequence: CDR1 SGHRS, CDR2 YFSETQ. The CDR3 covers 17 residues. V dropped 0 bases and J dropped 4 bases, with 19 bases sitting between them.

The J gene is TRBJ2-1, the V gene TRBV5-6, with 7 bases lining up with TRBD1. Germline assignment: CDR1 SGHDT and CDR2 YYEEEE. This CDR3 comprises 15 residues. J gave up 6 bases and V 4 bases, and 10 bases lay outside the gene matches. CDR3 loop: CASSGRQGRGNEQFF. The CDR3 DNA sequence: TGTGCCAGCAGCGGAAGACAGGGTAGAGGCAATGAGCAGTTCTTC.